The rows below give T cell receptor beta chains drawn from one sample of a study of blood T cell repertoires in COVID-19. Repertoires were generated with immunoSEQ multiplex PCR, while TCRdb's copy carries only in-frame clones and drops some. Of some 200,000 clones in the sample, 65% to 85% were seen once. Sample: PBMCs or T cells enriched from blood (not recorded which). The receptors originated from a middle-aged woman with acute COVID-19. Each CDR3 is given with its conserved first and last residue. A D gene is named only where the DNA matches it firmly. Size tells how often a clone was seen (once, few, many) or the class of an expanded clone, and some rows leave it out.

NA	TRBV19	TRBJ2-1	TRBD2	TGTGCCAGTCAATCCAGCGGGGGGTACAATGAGCAGTTCTTC	CASQSSGGYNEQFF
once	TRBV27	TRBJ1-6	TRBD1	TGTGCCAGCAGAAGGATCGGGACAGATCTCTCCTCCTATAATTCACCCCTCCACTTT	CASRRIGTDLSSYNSPLHF
few	TRBV4-1	TRBJ1-5	NA	TGCGCCAGCAGCCAAGATGGGGGCGCCGAGGGGAGGGCCCAGCATTTT	CASSQDGGAEGRAQHF
NA	TRBV19	TRBJ1-5	NA	TGTGCCAGTAGTACCGAGTACGACAGAGCGAATCAGCCCCAGCATTTT	CASSTEYDRANQPQHF
NA	TRBV20-1	TRBJ1-5	TRBD1	TGCAGTGCTAGTCGGGGTACGGGACAGAGCAATCAGCCCCAGCATTTT	CSASRGTGQSNQPQHF
once	TRBV19	TRBJ2-1	TRBD2	TGTGCCAGTAGTAGTCCGGGACTAGCATCCGAGCAGTTCTTC	CASSSPGLASEQFF
NA	TRBV7-9	TRBJ2-1	TRBD2	TGTGCCAGCAACCCTAGCGGGGGGTACAATGAGCAGTTCTTC	CASNPSGGYNEQFF
NA	TRBV24-1	TRBJ1-1	NA	TGTGCCACCAGTGACTCACAGGGACCCAACACTGAAGCTTTCTTT	CATSDSQGPNTEAFF
NA	TRBV19	TRBJ1-5	NA	TGTGCCAGTAGTTCCTTAGACAGAAGCAATCAGCCCCAGCATTTT	CASSSLDRSNQPQHF
NA	TRBV30	TRBJ1-3	NA	TGTGCCTGGAGTGTGGTTCTGGACGGAGGCGAAAACACCATATATTTT	CAWSVVLDGGENTIYF
few	TRBV6-1	TRBJ1-2	NA	TGTGCCAGCAGTGAATTCGGTGGACTTAACTATGGCTACACCTTC	CASSEFGGLNYGYTF
few	TRBV5-1	TRBJ1-1	NA	TGCGCCAGCAGCTTGATAGGTGGGCTGAACACTGAAGCTTTCTTT	CASSLIGGLNTEAFF
NA	TRBV19	TRBJ1-6	TRBD1	TGTGCCAGTACCTCTTGGGGGACAGGGGATTCACCCCTCCACTTT	CASTSWGTGDSPLHF
NA	TRBV30	TRBJ1-2	NA	TGTGCCTGGACCCGGGACTATGGCTACACCTTC	CAWTRDYGYTF
once	TRBV5-6	TRBJ2-5	NA	TGTGCCAGCAGCTTCCGTCGGGGATCGGAGACCCAGTACTTC	CASSFRRGSETQYF
NA	TRBV30	TRBJ2-1	TRBD2	TGTGCCTGGAATCCTAGCGGGATTAACAATGAGCAGTTCTTC	CAWNPSGINNEQFF
NA	TRBV3-1/TRBV3-2	TRBJ1-4	TRBD1	TGTGCCAGCAGCCCCTCGGGACAGGGTGACGAAAAACTGTTTTTT	CASSPSGQGDEKLFF
NA	TRBV6-5	TRBJ1-1	NA	TGTGCCAGCAGTTACTCGGGGACACTTAATGAAGCTTTCTTT	CASSYSGTLNEAFF
NA	TRBV4-2	TRBJ2-7	NA	TGTGCCAGCAGCCAAGTCGGTCAGGGGACGTACGAGCAGTACTTC	CASSQVGQGTYEQYF
NA	TRBV30	TRBJ1-2	TRBD1	TGTGCCTGGAGTTTGACAGGGTCTGGGGGCTACACCTTC	CAWSLTGSGGYTF
NA	TRBV27	TRBJ2-7	NA	TGTGCCAGCAGCCGGGGTAGGAGGGTCGACTCCTACGAGCAGTACTTC	CASSRGRRVDSYEQYF
NA	TRBV11-2	TRBJ2-3	NA	TGTGCCAGCAGCTTAGCGGCGCAGGGTACGCAGTATTTT	CASSLAAQGTQYF
NA	TRBV6-5	TRBJ1-1	NA	TGTGCCAGCAGTTCACAGGGTTCATACACTGAAGCTTTCTTT	CASSSQGSYTEAFF